The rows below give T cell receptor beta chains drawn from one sample of a study of shared clonotypes between healthy human individuals. TCRdb keeps only in-frame clones here, not all; method: immunoSEQ multiplex PCR. This sample has approximately 590,000 clones, with roughly 95% found just once. Sequencing was performed on naive CD8+ T cells sorted from blood. The receptors here all came from a woman younger than 45 in good health. CDR3s include the opening cysteine and the closing phenylalanine or tryptophan. The order of the fields is CDR3 protein, J gene, V gene.

CASTLGFLTEAFF,TRBJ1-1,TRBV19
CASSLGARGGNEQYF,TRBJ2-7,TRBV7-9
CAISDKNGITDTQYF,TRBJ2-3,TRBV10-3
CASSLAAGYEQYF,TRBJ2-7,TRBV7-6
CASSDSGRANETQYF,TRBJ2-5,TRBV25-1
CASSPWAGSQETQYF,TRBJ2-5,TRBV27
CASSSTDRAPGYTF,TRBJ1-2,TRBV5-1
CASSHTQGRGPYSNQPQHF,TRBJ1-5,TRBV4-1
CASSQVTGRAIEAFF,TRBJ1-1,TRBV4-1
CASSPDHEQYF,TRBJ2-7,TRBV28
CASSLGKTANTEAFF,TRBJ1-1,TRBV5-8
CASSLGGANTEAFF,TRBJ1-1,TRBV5-4
CASTRDSRNTEAFF,TRBJ1-1,TRBV27
CAGQTGGANYGYTF,TRBJ1-2,TRBV30
CASSSGDQPQHF,TRBJ1-5,TRBV7-9
CASSERDAGSTQYF,TRBJ2-3,TRBV2
CASSLSPWRLSSYEQYF,TRBJ2-7,TRBV28
CASSPPGRQDSGNTIYF,TRBJ1-3,TRBV18
CASSLLSGQGGGYGYTF,TRBJ1-2,TRBV5-1
CASSFVGRTGELFF,TRBJ2-2,TRBV27
CSVGQGRSYEQYF,TRBJ2-7,TRBV29-1
CASSSGGTNTEAFF,TRBJ1-1,TRBV5-1
CASSSGLAGVSYEQYF,TRBJ2-7,TRBV7-8
CASSFGLAGGRSYEQYF,TRBJ2-7,TRBV27
CSVEDGRAEWAYEQFF,TRBJ2-1,TRBV29-1
CASSQTGAKNIQYF,TRBJ2-4,TRBV27
CASSPNPPGRGSSREKLFF,TRBJ1-4,TRBV7-2
CASSWGLQETQYF,TRBJ2-5,TRBV28
CASSGLAQNEQFF,TRBJ2-1,TRBV2
CASSLDREIYNEQFF,TRBJ2-1,TRBV6-5
CSVVFAGQAYEQYF,TRBJ2-7,TRBV29-1
CASSSGISNEKLFF,TRBJ1-4,TRBV5-1
CASSPGGGNTEAFF,TRBJ1-1,TRBV27
CASSPTGDSDTQYF,TRBJ2-3,TRBV18
CASSDSYEQYF,TRBJ2-7,TRBV5-1
CASSTDIYNEQFF,TRBJ2-1,TRBV19
CASSGGHPYRGTEAFF,TRBJ1-1,TRBV6-1
CASSLTGALNIQYF,TRBJ2-4,TRBV27
CASSLEGTYEQYF,TRBJ2-7,TRBV5-6
CASSEPIQYF,TRBJ2-4,TRBV6-1
CASSYSPAAGREKLFF,TRBJ1-4,TRBV6-6